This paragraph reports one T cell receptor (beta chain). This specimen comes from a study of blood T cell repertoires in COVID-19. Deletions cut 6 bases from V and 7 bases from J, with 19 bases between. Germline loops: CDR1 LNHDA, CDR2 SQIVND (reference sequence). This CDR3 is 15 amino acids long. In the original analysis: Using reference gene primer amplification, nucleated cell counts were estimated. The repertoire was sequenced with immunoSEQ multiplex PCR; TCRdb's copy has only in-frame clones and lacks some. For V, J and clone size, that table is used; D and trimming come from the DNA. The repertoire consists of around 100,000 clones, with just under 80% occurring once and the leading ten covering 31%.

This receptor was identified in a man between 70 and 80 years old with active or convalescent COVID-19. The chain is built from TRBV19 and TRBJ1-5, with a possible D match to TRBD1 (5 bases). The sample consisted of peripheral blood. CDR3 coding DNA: TGTGCCAGTAGCCCCTACTTTGGGGCCTGGCAGCCCCAGCATTTT. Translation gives CASSPYFGAWQPQHF.